The clone carrying this T cell receptor beta chain has just a few counts. The data originate from a study of T cell repertoires in cytomegalovirus infection. Each CDR3 protein gets one entry after TCRdb re-called the reads with MiXCR. The sample records fewer than 300,000 distinct CDR3 sequences, roughly 23% being singletons. The ends lost 5 bases at V and 4 bases at J; junction bases unmatched: 6. This CDR3 is 14 amino acids long. Sequences were obtained from PBMCs. The genes are TRBV12-3 or TRBV12-4 and TRBJ2-3, with TRBD2 matching over 7 bases. The TCR originated in a human donor in good health (CMV status not recorded). Some clones in this sample may be carry-over from other donors' samples. The CDR3 coding sequence is TGTGCCAGCAGTCCTAGCGGTTACGCAGATACGCAGTATTTT. Translation: CASSPSGYADTQYF.